This T cell receptor beta chain was obtained from a study of blood T cell repertoires in COVID-19. Study as a whole: Both acute and convalescent COVID-19 samples were obtained from the United States, Italy and Spain. T cells, B-cell-depleted T cells, or PBMCs provided the cDNA or gDNA that served as material.

Original methodology: The assay estimated nucleated cells by amplifying reference gene primers. Clones were sequenced by immunoSEQ multiplex PCR, and TCRdb holds only the in-frame ones, with some missing. V, J and clone size are those of that table, while D and trimming were read from the DNA. The sample yields roughly 160,000 clones, more than 75% seen once. This clone was counted once. The CDR3 covers 13 residues. CDR1 KGHSH and CDR2 LQKENI come from the germline V gene. Trimming took 3 bases from V and 0 from J, leaving 3 bases between them. The receptor was isolated from a man aged 50-60 years who had recovered from COVID-19. The sequencing input was peripheral blood. The chain joins TRBV18 to TRBJ2-1; D call uncertain. Written as DNA, the CDR3 is TGTGCCAGCTCACCCCTCTCCTACAATGAGCAGTTCTTC. As protein: CASSPLSYNEQFF.